This TCR beta chain was captured in a study of beta chain features in type 1 diabetes. This CDR3 region has 12 residues. V was clipped by 5 bases and J by 3 bases, with 7 bases between them. From germline, CDR1 is SQVTM and CDR2 ANQGSEA. This clone showed up just once. Every bit of the isolated RNA underwent reverse transcription, so sequencing read expressed TCRB transcripts. Some clones are missing from TCRdb's copy, which holds only in-frame ones; the method was immunoSEQ multiplex PCR. Counted here are 240,000 or so clones, 25% to 30% occurring once; the ten biggest clones make up roughly 4%. The chain is built from TRBV29-1 and TRBJ1-4; D is unclear. The specimen sequenced was central memory CD4+ T cells from blood. The receptor was isolated from a man in his thirties or forties in good health. The CDR3 nucleotides are TGCAGCGTTAAAAGAGCTAATGAAAAACTGTTTTTT. Translated, it gives CSVKRANEKLFF. The variable domain in full, completed from reference TRBV29-1 and TRBJ1-4, reads SAVISQKPSRDICQRGTSLTIQCQVDSQVTMMFWYRQQPGQSLTLIATANQGSEATYESGFVIDKFPISRPNLTFSTLTVSNMSPEDSSIYLCSVKRANEKLFFGSGTQLSVL.